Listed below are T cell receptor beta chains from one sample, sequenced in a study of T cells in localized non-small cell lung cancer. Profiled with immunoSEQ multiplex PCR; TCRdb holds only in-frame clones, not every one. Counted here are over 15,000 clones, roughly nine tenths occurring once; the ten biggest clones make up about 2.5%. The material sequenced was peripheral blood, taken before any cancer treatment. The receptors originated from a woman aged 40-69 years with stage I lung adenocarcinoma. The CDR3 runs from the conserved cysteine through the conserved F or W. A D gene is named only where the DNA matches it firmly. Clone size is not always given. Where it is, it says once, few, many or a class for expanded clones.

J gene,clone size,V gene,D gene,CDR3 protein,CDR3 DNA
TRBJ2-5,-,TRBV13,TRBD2,CASSLEGGGAQYF,TGTGCCAGCAGCTTAGAGGGCGGGGGGGCCCAGTACTTC
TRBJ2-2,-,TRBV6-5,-,CASSYRGFTGELFF,TGTGCCAGCAGTTACCGGGGATTCACCGGGGAGCTGTTTTTT
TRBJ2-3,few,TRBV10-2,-,CASSEGGLGPIPFTDTQYF,TGCGCCAGCAGTGAGGGGGGTTTGGGCCCGATACCGTTCACAGATACGCAGTATTTT
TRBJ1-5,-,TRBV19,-,CASSILADRSNQPQHF,TGTGCCAGTAGTATATTGGCAGACCGAAGCAATCAGCCCCAGCATTTT
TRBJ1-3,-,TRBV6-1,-,CASSEGGESGNTIYF,TGTGCCAGCAGTGAAGGGGGGGAATCTGGAAACACCATATATTTT
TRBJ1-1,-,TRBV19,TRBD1,CASSTGQGSYTEAFF,TGTGCCAGTAGTACGGGACAGGGATCGTACACTGAAGCTTTCTTT
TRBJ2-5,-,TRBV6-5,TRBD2,CASSLTSAQETQYF,TGTGCCAGCAGTTTGACTAGCGCCCAAGAGACCCAGTACTTC
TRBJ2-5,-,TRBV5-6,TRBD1,CASSVTGGMEYF,TGTGCCAGCAGCGTGACAGGGGGAATGGAGTACTTC
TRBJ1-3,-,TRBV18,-,CASSPTTAGSGNTIYF,TGTGCCAGCTCACCCACGACGGCGGGCTCTGGAAACACCATATATTTT
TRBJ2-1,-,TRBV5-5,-,CASSLASSSSYNEQFF,TGTGCCAGCAGCTTGGCCTCGTCGAGCTCCTACAATGAGCAGTTCTTC
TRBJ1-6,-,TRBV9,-,CASSVDWVYNSPLHF,TGTGCCAGCAGCGTAGACTGGGTCTATAATTCACCCCTCCACTTT
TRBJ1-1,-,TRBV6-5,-,CASSSFLNTEAFF,TGTGCCAGCAGTTCTTTCCTGAACACTGAAGCTTTCTTT
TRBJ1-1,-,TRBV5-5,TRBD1,CASSTDRVENTEAFF,TGTGCCAGCAGCACAGACAGGGTTGAGAACACTGAAGCTTTCTTT
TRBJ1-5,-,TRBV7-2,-,CASSLDRYNQPQHF,TGTGCCAGCAGCTTAGACAGGTACAATCAGCCCCAGCATTTT
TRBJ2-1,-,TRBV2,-,CASRQGWHNEQFF,TGTGCCAGCAGGCAGGGGTGGCACAATGAGCAGTTCTTC
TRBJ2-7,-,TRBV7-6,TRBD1,CASSRGQGEGQQYF,TGTGCCAGCAGCCGTGGACAGGGAGAGGGCCAGCAGTACTTC
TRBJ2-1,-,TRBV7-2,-,CASSLRSLGNEQFF,TGTGCCAGCAGCTTACGATCCCTCGGAAATGAGCAGTTCTTC
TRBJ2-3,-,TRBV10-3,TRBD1,CAITSSGQGSTDTQYF,TGTGCCATCACCTCATCAGGACAGGGGAGCACAGATACGCAGTATTTT
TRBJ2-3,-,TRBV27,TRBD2,CASTPGLAGEGDTQYF,TGTGCCAGCACCCCGGGTCTAGCGGGAGAAGGAGATACGCAGTATTTT
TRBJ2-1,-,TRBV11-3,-,CASSPGLGRGYSYNEQFF,TGTGCCAGCAGCCCCGGCTTAGGACGGGGGTACTCCTACAATGAGCAGTTCTTC
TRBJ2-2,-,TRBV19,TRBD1,CASSIEGTDYNTGELFF,TGTGCCAGTAGTATAGAAGGGACAGACTATAACACCGGGGAGCTGTTTTTT
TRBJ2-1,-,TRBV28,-,CASTRGAYNEQFF,TGTGCCAGCACCCGGGGGGCGTACAATGAGCAGTTCTTC
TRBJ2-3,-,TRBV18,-,CASSPQGIGTDTQYF,TGTGCCAGCTCACCACAGGGAATCGGCACAGATACGCAGTATTTT
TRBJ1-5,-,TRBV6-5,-,CASYSGGSNQPQHF,TGTGCCAGCTACTCGGGGGGTAGCAATCAGCCCCAGCATTTT
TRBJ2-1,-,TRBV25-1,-,CASRKPGDYNEQFF,TGTGCCAGCAGGAAGCCCGGGGATTACAATGAGCAGTTCTTC
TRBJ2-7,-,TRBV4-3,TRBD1,CASSQNRGIDYEQYF,TGCGCCAGCAGCCAAAACAGGGGGATCGACTACGAGCAGTACTTC
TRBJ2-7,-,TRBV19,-,CASSDFYEQYF,TGTGCCAGTAGCGACTTCTACGAGCAGTACTTC
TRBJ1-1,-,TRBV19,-,CASSIEAEREAFF,TGTGCCAGTAGTATCGAGGCAGAAAGAGAAGCTTTCTTT
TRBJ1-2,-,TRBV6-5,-,CASSKGVGYTF,TGTGCCAGCAGTAAGGGAGTCGGCTACACCTTC
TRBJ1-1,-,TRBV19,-,CASTAKSLNAYTEAFF,TGTGCCAGTACGGCTAAATCACTCAACGCCTACACTGAAGCTTTCTTT
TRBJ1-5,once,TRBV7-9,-,CASSSRGNQPQHF,TGTGCCAGCAGCTCCCGGGGCAATCAGCCCCAGCATTTT
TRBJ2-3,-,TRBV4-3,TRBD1,CASSQEEDRGKSTDTQYF,TGCGCCAGCAGCCAAGAAGAGGACAGGGGCAAAAGCACAGATACGCAGTATTTT
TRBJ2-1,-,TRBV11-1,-,CASSLVGATYNEQFF,TGTGCCAGCAGCTTAGTAGGCGCCACCTACAATGAGCAGTTCTTC
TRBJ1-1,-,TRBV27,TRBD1,CASIYRTGPKTEAFF,TGTGCCAGCATCTACCGGACAGGACCTAAGACTGAAGCTTTCTTT
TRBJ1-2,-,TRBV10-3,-,CAISDEGVYGYTF,TGTGCCATCAGTGACGAGGGGGTTTACGGCTACACCTTC
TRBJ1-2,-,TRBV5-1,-,CASSEGSGYGYTF,TGCGCCAGCAGCGAGGGGTCGGGCTACGGCTACACCTTC
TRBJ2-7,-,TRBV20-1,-,CSARDGREQYF,TGCAGTGCTAGAGATGGGAGGGAGCAGTACTTC
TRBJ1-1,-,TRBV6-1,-,CASEGSAEAFF,TGTGCCAGCGAGGGGTCTGCTGAAGCTTTCTTT
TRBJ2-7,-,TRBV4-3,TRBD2,CASSQEDGGGVPYEQYF,TGCGCCAGCAGCCAAGAAGATGGCGGGGGGGTACCCTACGAGCAGTACTTC
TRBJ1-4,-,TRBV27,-,CASSYLTSVEKLFF,TGTGCCAGCAGTTACTTGACAAGCGTTGAAAAACTGTTTTTT
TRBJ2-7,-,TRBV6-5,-,CASSFLNEPGLEQYF,TGTGCCAGCAGTTTCCTGAACGAACCGGGCCTCGAGCAGTACTTC